The 4 T cell receptor beta chains given below trace back to one sample, sequenced in a study of blood T cell repertoires in COVID-19. Measured with immunoSEQ multiplex PCR; TCRdb has only the in-frame clones, and not every one. The data contain fewer than 300,000 clones, more than 65% of them singletons. What was sequenced was peripheral blood. The source of these receptors is a woman under 30 with acute or convalescent COVID-19.

This chain uses TRBV3-1 (or the pseudogene TRBV3-2) with TRBJ2-1, with 7 bases lining up with TRBD2. The V segment lost 6 bases and the J segment 1 base; nucleotides outside the gene matches: 9. This CDR3 is built from 16 residues. The V gene's germline CDR1 is LGHDT and CDR2 YNNKEL (reference sequence). The CDR3 bases are TGTGCCAGCAGGCGGGGGTTTCGCTCTTCCTACAATGAGCAGTTCTTC. This encodes CASRRGFRSSYNEQFF.

This clone was counted a single time. The V and J genes are TRBV5-1 and TRBJ1-5; weak D call: TRBD1 (6 bases). Looked up from germline, CDR1 is SGHRS and CDR2 is YFSETQ. Trimming left V 4 bases short and J 3 bases short, with 14 bases between. The CDR3 covers 15 residues. The CDR3 protein is CASSITDSLNQPQHF. Written as DNA, the CDR3 is TGCGCCAGCAGCATAACGGACAGCCTCAATCAGCCCCAGCATTTT.

CDR3 in amino acids: CASSLWTVLAVYNEQFF. CDR3 sequence (DNA): TGCGCCAGCAGCTTGTGGACGGTACTAGCGGTTTACAATGAGCAGTTCTTC. The rearrangement uses TRBV5-1 and TRBJ2-1, with 8 bases matching TRBD2. The CDR3 totals 17 residues. Germline CDR1 reads SGHRS; CDR2 reads YFSETQ. V shed 1 base, J shed 4 bases, and the junction held 10 bases outside the gene matches.

This sequence joins TRBV6-2 or TRBV6-3 and TRBJ1-6, with D uncertain. V was clipped by 0 bases and J by 7 bases, with 7 bases between them. Per germline, CDR1 MNHEY and CDR2 SVGEGT. The CDR3 is 14 amino acids. CDR3 loop: CASSYSRWNSPLHF. The CDR3 DNA reads as TGTGCCAGCAGTTACTCGAGGTGGAATTCACCCCTCCACTTT.